This is a list of T cell receptor beta chains from one sample in a study of neurological immune-mediated disorders. TCRdb recomputed calls from the 5' RACE reads with MiXCR, one row per CDR3 protein. The data hold some 30,000 distinct CDR3 sequences, with approximately 5% observed a single time. Sequencing was carried out using CD4+ T cells from blood. Source of these receptors: a woman aged 50 to 65 in good health. Each CDR3 is given without its conserved first and last residue. Clone size appears in some rows only: once, few, many, or a class for an expanded clone.

clone size	V gene	J gene	CDR3 protein
many	TRBV5-1	TRBJ2-2	ASSLAPGNTGELF
many	TRBV5-1	TRBJ1-4	ASSPGTAGVEEKLF
many	TRBV5-5	TRBJ2-3	ASSSIPGTWDTQY
many	TRBV29-1	TRBJ2-7	SVELDSIPYEQY
many	TRBV6-5	TRBJ1-1	ASSEGRREAF
few	TRBV14	TRBJ2-2	ASSQDVSGELF
many	TRBV3-1	TRBJ2-6	ASSRESSGANVLT
many	TRBV24-1	TRBJ2-3	ATSDLRGTGTDTQY
many	TRBV7-2	TRBJ2-2	ASRPGVAGIAGELF
many	TRBV6-2/TRBV6-3	TRBJ2-1	ASGLSGEQF
many	TRBV20-1	TRBJ1-1	SAKGYGGRMNTEAF
many	TRBV5-1	TRBJ2-2	ASSASGRNTGELF
many	TRBV5-1	TRBJ1-2	ASSLDEGAYGYT
many	TRBV7-3	TRBJ2-2	ASSRGRGELF
many	TRBV6-6	TRBJ2-1	ASSRREQF
many	TRBV5-6	TRBJ2-7	ASSQDRGGGWSYEQY
many	TRBV25-1	TRBJ2-3	ASSLTTVGLRRDTQY
many	TRBV20-1	TRBJ2-5	SARILAIETQY
many	TRBV6-2/TRBV6-3	TRBJ2-7	ASSQDGATYEQY
many	TRBV6-5	TRBJ1-1	ASSYGVGTEAF
many	TRBV10-3	TRBJ2-1	AIRGGTGKYNEQF
many	TRBV10-3	TRBJ1-5	AISSGTAGNQPQH
once	TRBV12-3/TRBV12-4	TRBJ1-6	ASSLNSNSPLH
many	TRBV28	TRBJ2-3	ASSLWTGSPLAARTDTQY
many	TRBV6-6	TRBJ2-5	ASSYTSGPGETQY
many	TRBV2	TRBJ2-1	ASSLGQNNEQF
many	TRBV20-1	TRBJ2-1	SAIGDFSSYNEQF
-	TRBV28	TRBJ2-7	ASRLAGGPSYEQY
-	TRBV6-5	TRBJ2-1	ASTLTARGRLNEQF
many	TRBV20-1	TRBJ2-3	SAERSGGTDTQY
many	TRBV20-1	TRBJ2-7	SARVPGAEQY
many	TRBV5-1	TRBJ2-3	ASSLQGQGVDTQY
-	TRBV2	-	ASTRVGGRQETQY
many	TRBV20-1	TRBJ1-1	SARRTNTEAF
many	TRBV5-1	TRBJ2-5	ASSLATGLPAETQY
many	TRBV30	TRBJ1-2	AWDRSYGYT
many	TRBV5-1	TRBJ2-1	ASSWRGQGLDNEQF
many	TRBV12-3/TRBV12-4	TRBJ2-2	ASSPQEAFIGELF
many	TRBV5-5	TRBJ2-3	ASSIWGEDTQY
many	TRBV10-3	TRBJ2-7	ATGGPYEQY
many	TRBV7-9	TRBJ1-1	ASSSSGGIEAF
many	TRBV15	TRBJ1-2	ATSRDLGQFYGYT
many	TRBV5-1	TRBJ2-1	ASSLTPNNEQF
many	TRBV28	TRBJ1-2	ASFGTSYGYT